This T cell receptor (beta chain) was sequenced during a study of CD8+CD57+ T cells in acquired aplastic anemia. The J segment lost 6 bases and the V segment lost 5 bases, leaving 12 bases of the junction unmatched. The CDR3 contains 15 residues. Germline V lookup: CDR1 LNHDA, CDR2 SQIVND (reference sequence). The study profiled TCR beta VDJ and CDR3 using genomic DNA as template. TCRdb analysed the reads with MiXCR anew, one entry per CDR3 protein. The data contain around 430,000 distinct CDR3 sequences, roughly a third of them singletons. Patients picked for sequencing had shown CD8+CD57+ cell expansion detected by flow cytometry.

Material: sorted CD4+, CD8+, or CD8+CD57+ T cells (not recorded which) from PBMCs. This chain joins TRBV19 and TRBJ1-2; 7 bases are shared with TRBD1. The TCR was taken from a human donor with aplastic anemia. CDR3 sequence reads: CASSDSPTGKHGYTF. CDR3 nucleotides: TGTGCCAGTAGTGACAGCCCGACAGGGAAGCATGGCTACACCTTC.